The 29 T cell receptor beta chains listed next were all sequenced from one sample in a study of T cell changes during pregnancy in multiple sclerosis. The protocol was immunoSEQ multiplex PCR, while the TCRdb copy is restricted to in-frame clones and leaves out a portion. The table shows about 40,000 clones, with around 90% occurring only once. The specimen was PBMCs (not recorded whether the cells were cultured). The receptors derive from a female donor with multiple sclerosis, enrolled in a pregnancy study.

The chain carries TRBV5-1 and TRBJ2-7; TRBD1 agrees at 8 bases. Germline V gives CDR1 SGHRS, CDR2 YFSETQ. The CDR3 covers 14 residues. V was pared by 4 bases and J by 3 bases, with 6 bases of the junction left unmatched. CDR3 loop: CASSTDRGYYEQYF. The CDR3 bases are TGCGCCAGCAGCACCGACAGGGGATACTACGAGCAGTACTTC.

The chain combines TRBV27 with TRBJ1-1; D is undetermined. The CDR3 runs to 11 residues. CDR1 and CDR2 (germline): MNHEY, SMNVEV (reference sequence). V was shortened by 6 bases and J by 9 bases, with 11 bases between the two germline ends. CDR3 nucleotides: TGTGCCAGCAGCTCCGGGAGGAAAGCTTTCTTT. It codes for CASSSGRKAFF.

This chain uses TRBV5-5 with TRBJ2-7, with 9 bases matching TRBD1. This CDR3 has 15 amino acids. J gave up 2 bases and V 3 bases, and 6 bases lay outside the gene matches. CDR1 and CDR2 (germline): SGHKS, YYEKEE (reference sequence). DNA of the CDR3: TGTGCCAGCAGCTCTTACTGGACAGGGGCCTACGAGCAGTACTTC. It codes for CASSSYWTGAYEQYF. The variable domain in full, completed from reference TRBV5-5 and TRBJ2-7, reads DAGVTQSPTHLIKTRGQQVTLRCSPISGHKSVSWYQQVLGQGPQFIFQYYEKEERGRGNFPDRFSARQFPNYSSELNVNALLLGDSALYLCASSSYWTGAYEQYFGPGTRLTVT.

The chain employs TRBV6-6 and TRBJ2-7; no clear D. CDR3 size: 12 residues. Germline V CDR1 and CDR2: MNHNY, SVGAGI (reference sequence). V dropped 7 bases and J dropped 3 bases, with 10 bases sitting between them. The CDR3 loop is CASTNSDYEQYF. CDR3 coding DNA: TGTGCCAGCACTAACAGTGACTACGAGCAGTACTTC.

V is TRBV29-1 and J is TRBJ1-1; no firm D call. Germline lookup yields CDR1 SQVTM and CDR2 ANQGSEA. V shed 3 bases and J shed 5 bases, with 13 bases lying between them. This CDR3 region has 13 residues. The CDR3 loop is CSVDKQRGTEAFF. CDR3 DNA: TGCAGCGTTGATAAACAACGAGGAACTGAAGCTTTCTTT.

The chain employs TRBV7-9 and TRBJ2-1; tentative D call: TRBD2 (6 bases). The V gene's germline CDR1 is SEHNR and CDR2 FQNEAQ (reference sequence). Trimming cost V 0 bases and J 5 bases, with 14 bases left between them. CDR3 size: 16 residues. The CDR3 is CASSLAPRRDHNEQFF. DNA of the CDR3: TGTGCCAGCAGCTTAGCGCCTAGGAGGGATCACAATGAGCAGTTCTTC.

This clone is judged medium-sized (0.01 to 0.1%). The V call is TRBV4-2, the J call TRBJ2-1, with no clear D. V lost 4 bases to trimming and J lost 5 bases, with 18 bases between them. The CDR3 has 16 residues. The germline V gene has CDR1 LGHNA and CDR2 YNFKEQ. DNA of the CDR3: TGTGCCAGCAGCCCAAAGCAGGAAGGGTGGAACAATGAGCAGTTCTTC. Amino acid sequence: CASSPKQEGWNNEQFF.

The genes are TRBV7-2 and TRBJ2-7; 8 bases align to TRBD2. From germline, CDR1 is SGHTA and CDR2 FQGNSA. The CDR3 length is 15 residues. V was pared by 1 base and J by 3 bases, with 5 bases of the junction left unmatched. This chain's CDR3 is CASSLDREGFYEQYF. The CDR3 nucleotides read TGTGCCAGCAGCTTAGATCGGGAGGGCTTCTACGAGCAGTACTTC.

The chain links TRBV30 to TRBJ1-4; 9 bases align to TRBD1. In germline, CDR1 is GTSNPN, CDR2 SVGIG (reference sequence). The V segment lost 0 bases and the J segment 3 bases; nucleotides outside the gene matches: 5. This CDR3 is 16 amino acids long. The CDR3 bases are TGTGCCTGGAGTGTAGATCGGACAGGGGCTAATGAAAAACTGTTTTTT. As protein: CAWSVDRTGANEKLFF.

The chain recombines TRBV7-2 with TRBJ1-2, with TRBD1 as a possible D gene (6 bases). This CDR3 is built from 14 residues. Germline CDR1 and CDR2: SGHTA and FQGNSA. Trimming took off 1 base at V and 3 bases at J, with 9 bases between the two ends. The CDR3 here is CASSLDAGDYGYTF. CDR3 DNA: TGTGCCAGCAGCTTAGACGCAGGGGACTATGGCTACACCTTC.

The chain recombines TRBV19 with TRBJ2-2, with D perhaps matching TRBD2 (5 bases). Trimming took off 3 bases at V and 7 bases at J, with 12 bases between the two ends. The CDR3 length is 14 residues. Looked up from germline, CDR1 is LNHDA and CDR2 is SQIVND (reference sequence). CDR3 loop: CASSIEEGIGELFF. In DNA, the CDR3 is TGTGCCAGTAGTATCGAAGAGGGCATCGGGGAGCTGTTTTTT.

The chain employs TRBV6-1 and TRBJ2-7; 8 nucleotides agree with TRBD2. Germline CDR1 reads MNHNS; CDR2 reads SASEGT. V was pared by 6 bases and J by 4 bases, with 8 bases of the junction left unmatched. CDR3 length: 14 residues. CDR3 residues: CASRSSAGVYEQYF. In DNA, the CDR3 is TGTGCCAGCAGGTCATCAGCGGGGGTTTACGAGCAGTACTTC.

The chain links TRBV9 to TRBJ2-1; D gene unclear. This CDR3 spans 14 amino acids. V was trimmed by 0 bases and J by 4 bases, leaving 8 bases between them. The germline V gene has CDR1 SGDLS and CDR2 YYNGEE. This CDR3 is CASSVEQTYNEQFF. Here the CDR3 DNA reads TGTGCCAGCAGCGTAGAACAGACGTACAATGAGCAGTTCTTC.

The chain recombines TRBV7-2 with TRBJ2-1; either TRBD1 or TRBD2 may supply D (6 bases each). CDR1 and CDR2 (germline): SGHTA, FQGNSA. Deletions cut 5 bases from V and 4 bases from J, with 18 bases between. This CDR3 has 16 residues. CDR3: CASSPIGGSPYNEQFF. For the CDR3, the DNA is TGTGCCAGCAGCCCGATAGGGGGGAGTCCTTACAATGAGCAGTTCTTC.

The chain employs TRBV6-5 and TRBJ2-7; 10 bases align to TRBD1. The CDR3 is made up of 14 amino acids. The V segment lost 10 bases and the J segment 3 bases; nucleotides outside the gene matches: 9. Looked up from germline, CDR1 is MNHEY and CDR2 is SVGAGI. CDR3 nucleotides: TGTGCCACCAGAACGGGACAGGGGCTCTACGAGCAGTACTTC. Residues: CATRTGQGLYEQYF.

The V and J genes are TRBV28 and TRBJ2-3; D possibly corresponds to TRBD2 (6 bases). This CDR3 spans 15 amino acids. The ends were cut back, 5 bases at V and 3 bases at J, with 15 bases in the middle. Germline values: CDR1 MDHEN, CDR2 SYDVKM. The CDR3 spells CASSPRGRKTDTQYF. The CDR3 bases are TGTGCCAGCAGTCCCCGGGGGAGGAAAACAGATACGCAGTATTTT.

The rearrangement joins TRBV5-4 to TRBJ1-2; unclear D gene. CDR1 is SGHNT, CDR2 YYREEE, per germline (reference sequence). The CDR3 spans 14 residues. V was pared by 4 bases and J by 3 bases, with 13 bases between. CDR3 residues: CASSLSKTDYGYTF. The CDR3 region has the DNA TGTGCCAGCAGCCTCTCTAAGACTGACTATGGCTACACCTTC.

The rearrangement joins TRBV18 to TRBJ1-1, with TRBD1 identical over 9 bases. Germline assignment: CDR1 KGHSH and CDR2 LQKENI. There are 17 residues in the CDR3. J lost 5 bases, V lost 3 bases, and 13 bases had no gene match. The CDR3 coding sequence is TGTGCCAGCTCACCGTATCTAACCGGGACAGGGAAAACTGAAGCTTTCTTT. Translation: CASSPYLTGTGKTEAFF.

CDR3 DNA sequence: TGTGCCTGGAGCCTACCGGGGCACTATGGCTACACCTTC. Amino acid sequence: CAWSLPGHYGYTF. The J gene is TRBJ1-2, the V gene TRBV30; D possibly corresponds to TRBD1 (5 bases). V was shortened by 3 bases and J by 3 bases, with 11 bases between the two germline ends. The CDR3 is made up of 13 amino acids. Germline assignment: CDR1 GTSNPN and CDR2 SVGIG (reference sequence).

The CDR3 nucleotides read TGTGCCAGCAGCGACGGCGGGACAGGGCGCACAGATACGCAGTATTTT. Translated: CASSDGGTGRTDTQYF. The V gene is TRBV11-3, the J gene TRBJ2-3, with TRBD1 matching over 9 bases. V trimming: 5 bases; J trimming: 1 base; junction bases outside the gene matches: 7. Germline lookup yields CDR1 SGHNT and CDR2 YENEEA. This CDR3 has 16 residues.

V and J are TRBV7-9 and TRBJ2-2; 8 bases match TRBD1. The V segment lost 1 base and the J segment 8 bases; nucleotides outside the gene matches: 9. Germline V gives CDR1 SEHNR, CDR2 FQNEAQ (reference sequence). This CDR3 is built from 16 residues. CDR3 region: CASSLDWDRNGGELFF. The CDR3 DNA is TGTGCCAGCAGCTTAGACTGGGACAGGAATGGGGGGGAGCTGTTTTTT.

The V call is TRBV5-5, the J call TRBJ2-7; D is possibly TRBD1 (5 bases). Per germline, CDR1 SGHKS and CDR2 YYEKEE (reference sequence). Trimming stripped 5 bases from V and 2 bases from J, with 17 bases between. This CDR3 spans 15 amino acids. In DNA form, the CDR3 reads TGTGCCAGCAGACCCCAAGTAGGGGTTACCTACGAGCAGTACTTC. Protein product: CASRPQVGVTYEQYF. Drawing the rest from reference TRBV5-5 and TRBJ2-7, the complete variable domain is DAGVTQSPTHLIKTRGQQVTLRCSPISGHKSVSWYQQVLGQGPQFIFQYYEKEERGRGNFPDRFSARQFPNYSSELNVNALLLGDSALYLCASRPQVGVTYEQYFGPGTRLTVT.

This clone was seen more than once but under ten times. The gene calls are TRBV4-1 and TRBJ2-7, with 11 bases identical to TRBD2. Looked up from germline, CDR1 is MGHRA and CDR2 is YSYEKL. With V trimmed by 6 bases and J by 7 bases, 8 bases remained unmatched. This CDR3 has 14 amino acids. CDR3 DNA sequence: TGCGCCAGCAGGAATGTAGCGGGAGGGCTTGAGCAGTACTTC. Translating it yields CASRNVAGGLEQYF.

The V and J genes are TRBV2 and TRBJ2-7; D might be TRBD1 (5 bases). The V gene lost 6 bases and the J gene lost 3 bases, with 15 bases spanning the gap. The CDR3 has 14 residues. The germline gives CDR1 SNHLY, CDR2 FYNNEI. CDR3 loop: CASSADSNLYEQYF. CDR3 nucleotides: TGTGCCAGCAGCGCCGACAGTAATCTCTACGAGCAGTACTTC. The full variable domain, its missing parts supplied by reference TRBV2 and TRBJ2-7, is EPEVTQTPSHQVTQMGQEVILRCVPISNHLYFYWYRQILGQKVEFLVSFYNNEISEKSEIFDDQFSVERPDGSNFTLKIRSTKLEDSAMYFCASSADSNLYEQYFGPGTRLTVT.

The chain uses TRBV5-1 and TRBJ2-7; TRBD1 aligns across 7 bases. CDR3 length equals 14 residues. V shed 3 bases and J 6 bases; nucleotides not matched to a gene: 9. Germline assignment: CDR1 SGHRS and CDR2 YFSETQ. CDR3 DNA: TGCGCCAGCAGCTACGGGACAGATCCCTCCGAGCAGTACTTC. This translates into CASSYGTDPSEQYF. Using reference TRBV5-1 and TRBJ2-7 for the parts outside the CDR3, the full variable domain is KAGVTQTPRYLIKTRGQQVTLSCSPISGHRSVSWYQQTPGQGLQFLFEYFSETQRNKGNFPGRFSGRQFSNSRSEMNVSTLELGDSALYLCASSYGTDPSEQYFGPGTRLTVT.

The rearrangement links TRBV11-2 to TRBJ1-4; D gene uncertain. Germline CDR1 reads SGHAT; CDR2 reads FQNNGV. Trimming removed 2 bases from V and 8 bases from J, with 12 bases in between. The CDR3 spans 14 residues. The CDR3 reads CASSLSIVGEKLFF. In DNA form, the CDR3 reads TGTGCCAGCAGCTTATCCATAGTCGGGGAAAAACTGTTTTTT.

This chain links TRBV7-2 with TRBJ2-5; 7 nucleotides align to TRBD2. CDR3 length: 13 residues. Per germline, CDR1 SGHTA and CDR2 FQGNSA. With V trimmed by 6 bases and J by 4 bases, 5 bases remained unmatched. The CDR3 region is CASRAGSGETQYF. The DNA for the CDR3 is TGTGCCAGCAGAGCGGGGTCGGGAGAGACCCAGTACTTC.

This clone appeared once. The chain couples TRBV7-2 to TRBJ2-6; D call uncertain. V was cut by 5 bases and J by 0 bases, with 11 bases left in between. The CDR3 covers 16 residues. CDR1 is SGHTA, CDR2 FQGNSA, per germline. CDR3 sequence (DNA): TGTGCCAGCAGCCCGTCACAGCGCTCTGGGGCCAACGTCCTGACTTTC. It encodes CASSPSQRSGANVLTF.

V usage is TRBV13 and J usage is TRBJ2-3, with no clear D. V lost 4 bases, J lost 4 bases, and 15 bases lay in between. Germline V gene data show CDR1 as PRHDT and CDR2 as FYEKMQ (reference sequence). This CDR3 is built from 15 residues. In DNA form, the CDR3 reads TGTGCCAGCAGCTCCCGATCTGAAGTCGCAGATACGCAGTATTTT. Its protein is CASSSRSEVADTQYF.